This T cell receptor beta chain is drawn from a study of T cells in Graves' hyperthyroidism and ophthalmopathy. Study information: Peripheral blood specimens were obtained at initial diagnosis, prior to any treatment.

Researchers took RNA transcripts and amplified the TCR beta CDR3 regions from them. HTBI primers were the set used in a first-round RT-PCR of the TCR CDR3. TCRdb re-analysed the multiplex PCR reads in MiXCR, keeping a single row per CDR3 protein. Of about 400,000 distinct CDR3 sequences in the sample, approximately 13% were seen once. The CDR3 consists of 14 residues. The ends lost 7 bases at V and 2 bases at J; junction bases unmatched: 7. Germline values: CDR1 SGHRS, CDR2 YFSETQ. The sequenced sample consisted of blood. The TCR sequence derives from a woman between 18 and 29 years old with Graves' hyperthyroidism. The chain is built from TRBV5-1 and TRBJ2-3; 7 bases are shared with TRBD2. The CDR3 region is CASFGGDSTDTQYF. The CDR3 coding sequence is TGCGCCAGCTTTGGGGGGGATTCCACAGATACGCAGTATTTT.